These 5 T cell receptor beta chains came from one sample sequenced in a study of cytomegalovirus exposure and HLA in healthy donors. The study ran its PCR with 60 Vbeta and 13 Jbeta primers. Clones were sequenced by immunoSEQ multiplex PCR, and TCRdb holds only the in-frame ones, with some missing. The sample records 150,000 or so clones, 80% to 90% being singletons. The sequencing input was PBMCs. Receptors were obtained from a man between 18 and 29 years old in good health and CMV-seropositive.

V usage is TRBV5-1 and J usage is TRBJ2-5; TRBD2 might be the D (5 bases). Trimming took 4 bases from V and 3 from J, leaving 16 bases between them. From germline, CDR1 is SGHRS and CDR2 YFSETQ. The CDR3 extends over 15 amino acids. The CDR3 protein is CASSRDGRVEETQYF. The CDR3 nucleotides read TGCGCCAGCAGCCGGGATGGCCGGGTAGAAGAGACCCAGTACTTC.

The V call is TRBV6-5, the J call TRBJ2-3; 11 bases map to TRBD1. The ends lost 5 bases at V and 5 bases at J; junction bases unmatched: 6. CDR3 length equals 15 residues. Germline lookup yields CDR1 MNHEY and CDR2 SVGAGI. CDR3 region: CASSKPGQGEDTQYF. DNA of the CDR3: TGTGCCAGCAGTAAACCGGGACAGGGGGAAGATACGCAGTATTTT.

The chain combines TRBV7-9 with TRBJ2-2, with a possible D match to TRBD2 (6 bases). Trimming stripped 5 bases from V and 1 base from J, with 11 bases between. The CDR3 runs 15 residues. CDR1 and CDR2 from the germline V gene are SEHNR and FQNEAQ (reference sequence). CDR3 region: CASSMHSGNTGELFF. DNA of the CDR3: TGTGCCAGCAGCATGCATAGCGGGAACACCGGGGAGCTGTTTTTT.

CDR3 sequence reads: CASSLAHTDTEAFF. CDR3 coding DNA: TGTGCCAGCAGCTTAGCGCACACAGACACTGAAGCTTTCTTT. This chain links TRBV7-2 with TRBJ1-1; D is uncertain. The germline gives CDR1 SGHTA, CDR2 FQGNSA. V was shortened by 0 bases and J by 3 bases, with 8 bases between the two germline ends. This CDR3 has 14 amino acids.

The chain has TRBV4-1 and TRBJ2-4, with a weak D call TRBD1 (5 bases). The CDR3 extends over 15 amino acids. Germline V gives CDR1 MGHRA, CDR2 YSYEKL. The ends were cut back, 3 bases at V and 6 bases at J, with 15 bases in the middle. The CDR3, as DNA: TGCGCCAGCAGCCAGGGGCTACCCCAACGAAACATTCAGTACTTC. This codes for CASSQGLPQRNIQYF.